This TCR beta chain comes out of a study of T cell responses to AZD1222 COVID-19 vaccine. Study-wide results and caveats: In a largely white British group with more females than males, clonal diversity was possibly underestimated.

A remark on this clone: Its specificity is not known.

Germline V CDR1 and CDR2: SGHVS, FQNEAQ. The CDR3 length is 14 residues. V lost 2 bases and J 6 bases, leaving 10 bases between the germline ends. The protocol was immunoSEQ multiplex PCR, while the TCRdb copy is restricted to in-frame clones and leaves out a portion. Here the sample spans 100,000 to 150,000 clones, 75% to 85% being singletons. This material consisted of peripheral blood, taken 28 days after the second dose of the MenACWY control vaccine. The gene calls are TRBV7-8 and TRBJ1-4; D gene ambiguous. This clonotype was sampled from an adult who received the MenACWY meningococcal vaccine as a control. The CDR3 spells CASSLLGSHEKLFF. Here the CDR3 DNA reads TGTGCCAGCAGCTTACTGGGCAGCCATGAAAAACTGTTTTTT.